These 14 T cell receptor beta chains were all obtained from the same sample, sequenced in a study of shared clonotypes between healthy human individuals. TCRdb's table, derived via immunoSEQ multiplex PCR, lists solely in-frame clones and lacks some. This sample yields 2.5 million or so clones, of which just over 90% are seen a single time; 0.14% belongs to the top ten. Material for sequencing was naive CD4+ T cells sorted from blood. Noted subset: CD45RA+ positively selected. The origin of the receptors is a man between 18 and 29 years old in good health.

V gene TRBV9 combines with J gene TRBJ2-2; D is ambiguous. Deletions cut 0 bases from V and 5 bases from J, with 11 bases between. CDR3 size: 15 residues. The germline CDR1 and CDR2 sequences are SGDLS and YYNGEE. The CDR3 spells CASSVVSSGTGELFF. The CDR3 bases are TGTGCCAGCAGCGTAGTCTCTAGTGGAACCGGGGAGCTGTTTTTT.

The chain couples TRBV30 to TRBJ2-7; the D is unclear. CDR3 length: 13 amino acids. Trimming left V 0 bases short and J 5 bases short, with 11 bases between. Germline assignment: CDR1 GTSNPN and CDR2 SVGIG (reference sequence). In DNA form, the CDR3 reads TGTGCCTGGAGTGTAACCATCGTGGACGAGCAGTACTTC. This gives the protein CAWSVTIVDEQYF. The full variable domain, with the rest looked up from reference TRBV30 and TRBJ2-7, is SQTIHQWPATLVQPVGSPLSLECTVEGTSNPNLYWYRQAAGRGLQLLFYSVGIGQISSEVPQNLSASRPQDRQFILSSKKLLLSDSGFYLCAWSVTIVDEQYFGPGTRLTVT.

The chain has TRBV6-6 and TRBJ1-5, with D unresolved. Germline V CDR1 and CDR2: MNHNY, SVGAGI (reference sequence). The ends were cut back, 7 bases at V and 6 bases at J, with 16 bases in the middle. This CDR3 comprises 14 residues. The CDR3, as DNA: TGTGCCAGCACTCCGGGCCGAGAGGGTCAGCCCCAGCATTTT. Amino acids: CASTPGREGQPQHF.

The chain links TRBV5-1 to TRBJ2-7, with no clear D. V gave up 0 bases and J gave up 6 bases, with 19 bases separating them. This CDR3 is 16 amino acids long. The V gene's germline CDR1 is SGHRS and CDR2 YFSETQ. For the CDR3, the DNA is TGCGCCAGCAGCTTGGGCCCCAGACAACTAAGCCCCGAGCAGTACTTC. It codes for CASSLGPRQLSPEQYF. Filled out from reference TRBV5-1 and TRBJ2-7, the complete variable domain reads KAGVTQTPRYLIKTRGQQVTLSCSPISGHRSVSWYQQTPGQGLQFLFEYFSETQRNKGNFPGRFSGRQFSNSRSEMNVSTLELGDSALYLCASSLGPRQLSPEQYFGPGTRLTVT.

J is TRBJ1-2 and V is TRBV5-6; TRBD1 agrees at 8 bases. Germline values: CDR1 SGHDT, CDR2 YYEEEE. V gave up 6 bases and J gave up 5 bases; unmatched junction bases: 15. This CDR3 contains 16 residues. CDR3 sequence reads: CASNGGRGLGSYGYTF. The CDR3 DNA reads TGTGCCAGCAACGGGGGCAGGGGGCTTGGGTCGTATGGCTACACCTTC.

The rearrangement links TRBV5-6 to TRBJ1-1, with 9 bases fitting TRBD1. V trimming: 0 bases; J trimming: 4 bases; junction bases outside the gene matches: 4. The CDR3 has 15 amino acids. Germline-derived CDR1 and CDR2 are SGHDT and YYEEEE. This CDR3 reads CASSLELTGGTEAFF. CDR3 nucleotides: TGTGCCAGCAGCTTGGAATTGACAGGGGGCACTGAAGCTTTCTTT.

This clone was seen only once. This sequence joins TRBV7-2 and TRBJ2-7, with D possibly being TRBD2 (5 bases). The CDR3 sequence is 14 residues long. CDR1 is SGHTA, CDR2 FQGNSA, per germline. V was trimmed by 3 bases and J by 3 bases, leaving 12 bases between them. CDR3 bases: TGTGCCAGCAGCTTGGGAGAGGACTTCTACGAGCAGTACTTC. Its protein is CASSLGEDFYEQYF. The full variable domain, completed using reference TRBV7-2 and TRBJ2-7, is GAGVSQSPSNKVTEKGKDVELRCDPISGHTALYWYRQSLGQGLEFLIYFQGNSAPDKSGLPSDRFSAERTGGSVSTLTIQRTQQEDSAVYLCASSLGEDFYEQYFGPGTRLTVT.

The chain uses TRBV27 and TRBJ1-2, with a tentative D call TRBD1 (5 bases). The V gene lost 6 bases and the J gene lost 4 bases, with 12 bases spanning the gap. In germline, CDR1 is MNHEY, CDR2 SMNVEV (reference sequence). This CDR3 has 13 amino acids. CDR3 protein: CASRLQGTYGYTF. DNA for the CDR3: TGTGCCAGCAGACTGCAGGGAACCTATGGCTACACCTTC.

The chain carries TRBV4-1 and TRBJ1-6; the D is unclear. With 1 base removed from V and 5 bases from J, the gap between germline ends came to 12 bases. Germline V gene data show CDR1 as MGHRA and CDR2 as YSYEKL. The CDR3 consists of 16 residues. This CDR3 is CASSQASIINNSPLHF. CDR3 coding DNA: TGCGCCAGCAGCCAAGCTAGTATAATCAATAATTCACCCCTCCACTTT.

The V call is TRBV7-2, the J call TRBJ2-2, with D perhaps matching TRBD1 (6 bases). The CDR3 covers 15 residues. V shed 6 bases and J shed 2 bases, with 13 bases lying between them. CDR1 SGHTA and CDR2 FQGNSA come from the germline V gene. The CDR3 DNA is TGTGCCAGCAGTTCAGGGACAACAAACACCGGGGAGCTGTTTTTT. It translates to CASSSGTTNTGELFF. Full variable domain (remainder filled in from reference TRBV7-2 and TRBJ2-2): GAGVSQSPSNKVTEKGKDVELRCDPISGHTALYWYRQSLGQGLEFLIYFQGNSAPDKSGLPSDRFSAERTGGSVSTLTIQRTQQEDSAVYLCASSSGTTNTGELFFGEGSRLTVL.

This chain uses TRBV7-9 with TRBJ1-2; D not certain. Trimming removed 0 bases from V and 7 bases from J, with 6 bases in between. The CDR3 is 12 amino acids. Germline lookup yields CDR1 SEHNR and CDR2 FQNEAQ (reference sequence). The CDR3 sequence: CASSLARAGYTF. CDR3 in DNA: TGTGCCAGCAGCTTAGCGCGAGCTGGCTACACCTTC.

CDR3 in amino acids: CASSLEWNGQETQYF. The CDR3 nucleotides are TGCGCCAGCAGCTTGGAGTGGAACGGCCAAGAGACCCAGTACTTC. The chain employs TRBV5-1 and TRBJ2-5, with D unresolved. V shed 0 bases and J shed 1 base, with 10 bases lying between them. The CDR3 has 15 amino acids. Germline V gene lookup returns CDR1 SGHRS and CDR2 YFSETQ.

With regard to this clone: This sample includes further DNA sequences coding for the same CDR3. The chain carries TRBV30 and TRBJ1-3; D remains unclear. This CDR3 region has 10 residues. The germline gives CDR1 GTSNPN, CDR2 SVGIG (reference sequence). V lost 5 bases, J lost 5 bases, and 4 bases lay in between. CDR3 sequence: CAWGRNTIYF. For the CDR3, the DNA is TGTGCCTGGGGGAGAAACACCATATATTTT.

The chain is built from TRBV7-3 and TRBJ1-2; no firm D call. Trimming pared 2 bases from V and 8 bases from J, leaving 12 bases between. The CDR3 extends over 13 amino acids. Germline CDR1 reads SGHTA; CDR2 reads FQGTGA. CDR3 DNA sequence: TGTGCCAGCAGCTTAGATCTGGGCGGAGGCTACACCTTC. Its protein is CASSLDLGGGYTF.